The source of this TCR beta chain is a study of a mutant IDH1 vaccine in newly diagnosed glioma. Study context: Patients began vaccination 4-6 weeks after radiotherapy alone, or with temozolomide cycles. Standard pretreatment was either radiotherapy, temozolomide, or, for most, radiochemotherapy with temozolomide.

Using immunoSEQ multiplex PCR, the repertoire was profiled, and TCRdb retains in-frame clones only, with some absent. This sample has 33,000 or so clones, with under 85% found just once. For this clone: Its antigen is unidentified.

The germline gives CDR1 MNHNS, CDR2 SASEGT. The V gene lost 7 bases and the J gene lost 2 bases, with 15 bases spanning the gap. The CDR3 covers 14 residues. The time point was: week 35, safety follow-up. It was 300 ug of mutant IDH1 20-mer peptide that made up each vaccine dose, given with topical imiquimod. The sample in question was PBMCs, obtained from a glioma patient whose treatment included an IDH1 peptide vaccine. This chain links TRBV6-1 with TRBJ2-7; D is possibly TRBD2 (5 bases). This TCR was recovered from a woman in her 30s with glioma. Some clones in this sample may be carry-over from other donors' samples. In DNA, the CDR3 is TGTGCCAGCAAGAAGGACTCAGCCACCTACGAGCAGTACTTC. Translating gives CASKKDSATYEQYF.